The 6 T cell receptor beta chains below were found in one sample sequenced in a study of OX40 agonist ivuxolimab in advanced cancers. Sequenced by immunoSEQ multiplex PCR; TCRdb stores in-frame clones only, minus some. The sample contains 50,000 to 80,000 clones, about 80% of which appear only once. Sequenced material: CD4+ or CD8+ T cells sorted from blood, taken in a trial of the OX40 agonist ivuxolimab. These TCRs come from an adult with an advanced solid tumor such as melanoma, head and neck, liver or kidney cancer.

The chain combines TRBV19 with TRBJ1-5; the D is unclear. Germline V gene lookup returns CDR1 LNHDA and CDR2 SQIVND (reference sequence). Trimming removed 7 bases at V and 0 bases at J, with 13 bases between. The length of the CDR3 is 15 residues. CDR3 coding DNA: TGTGCCAGTATCGATGACGGATATAGCAATCAGCCCCAGCATTTT. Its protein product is CASIDDGYSNQPQHF.

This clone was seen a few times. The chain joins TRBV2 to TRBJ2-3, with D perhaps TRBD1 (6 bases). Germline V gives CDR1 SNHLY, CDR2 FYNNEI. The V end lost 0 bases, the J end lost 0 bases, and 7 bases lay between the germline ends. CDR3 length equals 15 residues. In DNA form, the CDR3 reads TGTGCCAGCAGTGAAGCGGGGGCTAGCACAGATACGCAGTATTTT. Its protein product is CASSEAGASTDTQYF.

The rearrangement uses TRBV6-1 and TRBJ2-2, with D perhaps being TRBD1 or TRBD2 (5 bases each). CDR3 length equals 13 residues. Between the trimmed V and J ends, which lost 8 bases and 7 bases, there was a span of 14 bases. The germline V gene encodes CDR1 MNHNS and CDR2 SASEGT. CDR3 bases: TGTGCCAGCCGGGGACCCTTCGGCGGGGAGCTGTTTTTT. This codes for CASRGPFGGELFF.

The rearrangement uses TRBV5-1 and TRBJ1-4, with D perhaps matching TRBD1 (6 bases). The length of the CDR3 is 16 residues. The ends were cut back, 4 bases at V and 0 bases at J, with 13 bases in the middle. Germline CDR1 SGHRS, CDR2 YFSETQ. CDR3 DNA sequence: TGCGCCAGCAGCAGGCAGGGGACATCAACTAATGAAAAACTGTTTTTT. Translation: CASSRQGTSTNEKLFF. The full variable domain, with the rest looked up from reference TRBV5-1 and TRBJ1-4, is KAGVTQTPRYLIKTRGQQVTLSCSPISGHRSVSWYQQTPGQGLQFLFEYFSETQRNKGNFPGRFSGRQFSNSRSEMNVSTLELGDSALYLCASSRQGTSTNEKLFFGSGTQLSVL.

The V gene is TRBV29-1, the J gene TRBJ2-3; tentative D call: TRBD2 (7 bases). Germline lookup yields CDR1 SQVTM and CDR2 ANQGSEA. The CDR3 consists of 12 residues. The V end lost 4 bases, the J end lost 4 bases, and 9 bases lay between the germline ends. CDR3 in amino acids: CSVGGGADTQYF. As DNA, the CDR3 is TGCAGCGTTGGGGGGGGCGCAGATACGCAGTATTTT.

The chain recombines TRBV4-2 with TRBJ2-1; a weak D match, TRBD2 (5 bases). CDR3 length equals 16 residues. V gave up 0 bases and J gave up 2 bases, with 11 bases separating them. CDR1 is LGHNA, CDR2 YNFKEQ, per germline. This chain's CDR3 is CASSQDPGSPYNEQFF. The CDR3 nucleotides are TGTGCCAGCAGCCAAGATCCGGGGAGTCCCTACAATGAGCAGTTCTTC.